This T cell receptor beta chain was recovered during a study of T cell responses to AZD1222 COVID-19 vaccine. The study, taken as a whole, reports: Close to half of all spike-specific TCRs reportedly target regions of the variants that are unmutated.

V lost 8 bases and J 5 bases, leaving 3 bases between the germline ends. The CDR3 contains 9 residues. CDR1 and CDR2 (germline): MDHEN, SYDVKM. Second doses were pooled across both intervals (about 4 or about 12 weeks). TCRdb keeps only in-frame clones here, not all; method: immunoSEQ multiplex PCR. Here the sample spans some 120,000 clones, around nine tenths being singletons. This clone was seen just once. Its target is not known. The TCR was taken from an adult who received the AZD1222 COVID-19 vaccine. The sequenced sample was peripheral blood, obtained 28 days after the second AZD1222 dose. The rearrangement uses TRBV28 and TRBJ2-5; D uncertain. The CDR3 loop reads CASGETQYF. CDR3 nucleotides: TGTGCCAGCGGGGAGACCCAGTACTTC.